The next 29 T cell receptor beta chains were all read from a single sample in a study of shared clonotypes between healthy human individuals. Sequencing was performed with immunoSEQ multiplex PCR; in TCRdb, only in-frame clones are kept and a portion is missing. The sample has 2 million to 2.5 million clones; approximately 95% are singletons. The sequencing sample was made of naive CD4+ T cells sorted from blood. Stated subset: CD45RA+ positively selected. Receptors originate from a man younger than 35 in good health.

CDR3 sequence: CASSLASGGPDTQYF. CDR3 coding DNA: TGTGCCAGCAGCTTAGCTAGCGGGGGGCCAGATACGCAGTATTTT. The chain joins TRBV7-2 to TRBJ2-3; 10 nucleotides match TRBD2. Per the germline V gene, CDR1 is SGHTA and CDR2 is FQGNSA. The V segment lost 0 bases and the J segment 4 bases; nucleotides outside the gene matches: 1. The CDR3 has 15 amino acids.

The chain joins TRBV2 to TRBJ1-3, with D tentatively TRBD1 (6 bases). Trimming removed 5 bases at V and 2 bases at J, with 10 bases between. CDR1 and CDR2 from the germline V gene are SNHLY and FYNNEI. The CDR3 extends over 14 amino acids. The CDR3 nucleotides are TGTGCCAGCAGTCAACAGGGCACTGGAAACACCATATATTTT. Its translation: CASSQQGTGNTIYF.

The chain links TRBV9 to TRBJ2-6; the match to TRBD1 covers 11 bases. The CDR3 has 18 amino acids. Losses at the gene ends were 3 bases for V and 4 bases for J; bases not matched to a gene: 9. Looked up from germline, CDR1 is SGDLS and CDR2 is YYNGEE. For the CDR3, the DNA is TGTGCCAGCAGCGACTCCGGGACAGGGGGAAGAGGGGCCAACGTCCTGACTTTC. Encoded protein: CASSDSGTGGRGANVLTF.

The rearrangement joins TRBV5-4 to TRBJ2-5; D is possibly TRBD1 (5 bases). Germline V gene sequence: CDR1 SGHNT, CDR2 YYREEE (reference sequence). V lost 3 bases, J lost 2 bases, and 17 bases lay in between. The CDR3 is 16 amino acids. DNA for the CDR3: TGTGCCAGCAGCTGGGGAAGTAGGGGCGGACAAGAGACCCAGTACTTC. This sequence encodes CASSWGSRGGQETQYF.

The V call is TRBV11-2, the J call TRBJ2-4; D is unclear. The CDR3 is 15 amino acids. Deletions cut 2 bases from V and 0 bases from J, with 8 bases between. The germline gives CDR1 SGHAT, CDR2 FQNNGV. The chain's CDR3 is CASSLPHIAKNIQYF. The DNA for the CDR3 is TGTGCCAGCAGCTTACCACATATAGCCAAAAACATTCAGTACTTC.

The chain combines TRBV27 with TRBJ2-5, with TRBD2 matching 13 bases. The CDR3 is made up of 16 amino acids. Germline CDR1 is MNHEY and CDR2 is SMNVEV (reference sequence). J lost 5 bases, V lost 5 bases, and 8 bases had no gene match. The CDR3 nucleotides are TGTGCCAGCAGTCCCGGACTAGCGGGAGTTTGGGAGACCCAGTACTTC. This sequence encodes CASSPGLAGVWETQYF.

With respect to this clone: Distinct nucleotide sequences in the sample also encode this CDR3. The CDR3 here is CASSLGLGWNTEAFF. The CDR3 coding sequence is TGCGCCAGCAGCTTGGGCTTGGGGTGGAACACTGAAGCTTTCTTT. V is TRBV5-1 and J is TRBJ1-1; D remains unclear. The CDR3 covers 15 residues. CDR1 is SGHRS and CDR2 is YFSETQ in the germline V gene. V was clipped by 0 bases and J by 1 base, with 10 bases between them.

CDR3 residues: CASSQRGQGGTGELFF. The CDR3 nucleotides read TGTGCCAGCAGCCAAAGAGGACAGGGCGGAACCGGGGAGCTGTTTTTT. This chain joins TRBV6-6 and TRBJ2-2, with 8 positions matching TRBD1. The germline CDR1 and CDR2 sequences are MNHNY and SVGAGI (reference sequence). The CDR3 spans 16 residues. J lost 5 bases, V lost 6 bases, and 11 bases had no gene match.

This clone was picked up one time. J is TRBJ1-2 and V is TRBV5-6, with D tentatively TRBD1 (5 bases). The CDR3 runs to 14 residues. Germline V gives CDR1 SGHDT, CDR2 YYEEEE. V was cut by 0 bases and J by 6 bases, with 12 bases left in between. For the CDR3, the DNA is TGTGCCAGCAGCTTGGCCCAGGGATTGAATGGCTACACCTTC. This gives the protein CASSLAQGLNGYTF.

The chain joins TRBV7-2 to TRBJ1-4; D is perhaps TRBD1 (5 bases). This CDR3 is 15 amino acids long. The V end was cut by 2 bases, the J end by 3 bases, with 10 bases between. Germline values: CDR1 SGHTA, CDR2 FQGNSA. CDR3 DNA sequence: TGTGCCAGCAGCTTAATCGGGGCCTCTAATGAAAAACTGTTTTTT. It encodes CASSLIGASNEKLFF. The variable domain in full, with the rest retrieved from reference TRBV7-2 and TRBJ1-4, is GAGVSQSPSNKVTEKGKDVELRCDPISGHTALYWYRQSLGQGLEFLIYFQGNSAPDKSGLPSDRFSAERTGGSVSTLTIQRTQQEDSAVYLCASSLIGASNEKLFFGSGTQLSVL.

CDR3 loop: CASSEVGRSTDTQYF. For the CDR3, the DNA is TGCGCCAGCAGTGAAGTAGGCAGGAGCACAGATACGCAGTATTTT. V and J are TRBV10-2 and TRBJ2-3; D not certain. Per germline, CDR1 WSHSY and CDR2 SAAADI. Trimming removed 3 bases at V and 0 bases at J, with 10 bases between. CDR3 size: 15 residues.

This chain connects TRBV30 to TRBJ1-2; 9 nucleotides line up with TRBD1. Germline CDR1 and CDR2: GTSNPN and SVGIG (reference sequence). This CDR3 spans 14 amino acids. The V segment lost 4 bases and the J segment 4 bases; nucleotides outside the gene matches: 7. In nucleotides, the CDR3 is TGTGCCTGGACCCGGACAGGGGAATCCTATGGCTACACCTTC. Residues: CAWTRTGESYGYTF.

The rearrangement joins TRBV2 to TRBJ1-6, with 9 bases that match TRBD1. Germline-derived CDR1 and CDR2 are SNHLY and FYNNEI. The junction had 7 bases not matched to a gene; V was cut back by 8 bases and J by 5 bases. This CDR3 comprises 15 residues. The CDR3 coding sequence is TGTGCCAGCCAGGGACAGGGAGGTCATAATTCACCCCTCCACTTT. This translates into CASQGQGGHNSPLHF.

This clone was seen a single time. V gene TRBV5-6 combines with J gene TRBJ2-7; weak D call: TRBD2 (6 bases). The CDR3 length is 14 residues. Germline loops: CDR1 SGHDT, CDR2 YYEEEE. The V end was cut by 1 base, the J end by 3 bases, with 11 bases between. CDR3: CASSLLREFYEQYF. The CDR3 DNA reads as TGTGCCAGCAGCTTGCTACGGGAGTTCTACGAGCAGTACTTC.

The chain has TRBV18 and TRBJ2-3, with a weak D call TRBD2 (6 bases). Germline CDR1 reads KGHSH; CDR2 reads LQKENI. The CDR3 sequence is 15 residues long. The V gene lost 0 bases and the J gene lost 2 bases, with 9 bases spanning the gap. CDR3 in amino acids: CASSPPGLATDTQYF. The CDR3 nucleotides read TGTGCCAGCTCACCACCGGGACTTGCCACAGATACGCAGTATTTT.

This sequence joins TRBV5-1 and TRBJ1-2, with D possibly matching TRBD1 (6 bases). This CDR3 is built from 18 residues. The germline V gene encodes CDR1 SGHRS and CDR2 YFSETQ. Trimming stripped 4 bases from V and 2 bases from J, with 24 bases between. DNA for the CDR3: TGCGCCAGCAGCATAAGCGGACAGTCCTATAAGATAAACTATGGCTACACCTTC. Translated, it gives CASSISGQSYKINYGYTF.

This chain uses TRBV5-1 with TRBJ2-7; D is unclear. V lost 4 bases and J lost 4, with 18 bases in between. Per the germline V gene, CDR1 is SGHRS and CDR2 is YFSETQ. The CDR3 contains 15 residues. As DNA, the CDR3 is TGCGCCAGCAGCCAGGAAGGGCTCGTGGGGTACGAGCAGTACTTC. Protein: CASSQEGLVGYEQYF.

On this clone itself: Other DNA sequences of this sample code for an identical CDR3. V and J are TRBV6-5 and TRBJ1-2, with D maybe TRBD1 (5 bases). The ends were cut back, 5 bases at V and 3 bases at J, with 10 bases in the middle. The CDR3 sequence is 13 residues long. Germline CDR1 is MNHEY and CDR2 is SVGAGI. In nucleotides, the CDR3 is TGTGCCAGCAGTCGCGGGACGTACTATGGCTACACCTTC. Protein product: CASSRGTYYGYTF.

The chain is built from TRBV5-1 and TRBJ2-7; D gene ambiguous. Germline V lookup: CDR1 SGHRS, CDR2 YFSETQ. CDR3 size: 13 residues. Trimming stripped 0 bases from V and 4 bases from J, with 8 bases between. The CDR3, as DNA: TGCGCCAGCAGCTTGGACAGTCAATACGAGCAGTACTTC. Protein sequence: CASSLDSQYEQYF. The full variable domain, its missing parts supplied by reference TRBV5-1 and TRBJ2-7, is KAGVTQTPRYLIKTRGQQVTLSCSPISGHRSVSWYQQTPGQGLQFLFEYFSETQRNKGNFPGRFSGRQFSNSRSEMNVSTLELGDSALYLCASSLDSQYEQYFGPGTRLTVT.

The chain is built from TRBV30 and TRBJ2-3; 7 nucleotides match TRBD1. J was trimmed by 0 bases and V by 5 bases; bases with no gene match: 14. The CDR3 sequence is 17 residues long. Per germline, CDR1 GTSNPN and CDR2 SVGIG (reference sequence). CDR3 DNA: TGTGCCTGGTTTCCTTTCGGGACAGCGAGGAGCACAGATACGCAGTATTTT. Translation gives CAWFPFGTARSTDTQYF.

This clone was detected once. The chain employs TRBV6-6 and TRBJ2-5; D is unresolved. Germline lookup yields CDR1 MNHNY and CDR2 SVGAGI (reference sequence). V was trimmed by 2 bases and J by 2 bases, leaving 9 bases between them. The CDR3 sequence is 14 residues long. CDR3 nucleotides: TGTGCCAGCAGTTACAAAGGTTCGCAAGAGACCCAGTACTTC. It encodes CASSYKGSQETQYF.

This rearrangement joins TRBV30 to TRBJ1-4; D gene unclear. V lost 3 bases to trimming and J lost 8 bases, with 16 bases between them. The germline CDR1 and CDR2 sequences are GTSNPN and SVGIG (reference sequence). This CDR3 contains 14 residues. The CDR3 reads CAWRGRGRREKLFF. CDR3 DNA: TGTGCCTGGAGGGGCCGAGGGCGGAGGGAAAAACTGTTTTTT.

Concerning this clone: Other DNA sequences in the same sample also yield this CDR3. The chain combines TRBV28 with TRBJ2-7; 9 nucleotides align to TRBD2. V lost 5 bases to trimming and J lost 1 base; unmatched junction nucleotides: 3. There are 14 residues in the CDR3. Germline lookup yields CDR1 MDHEN and CDR2 SYDVKM. The CDR3 loop reads CASSPTSGSYEQYF. CDR3 DNA sequence: TGTGCCAGCAGTCCCACTAGCGGGTCCTACGAGCAGTACTTC.

This CDR3 reads CASRSVPTSTDTQYF. As DNA, the CDR3 is TGCGCCAGCAGGAGCGTTCCGACTAGCACAGATACGCAGTATTTT. V is TRBV5-1 and J is TRBJ2-3; no clear D. The CDR3 totals 15 residues. V was shortened by 5 bases and J by 0 bases, with 13 bases between the two germline ends. Looked up from germline, CDR1 is SGHRS and CDR2 is YFSETQ.

The chain carries TRBV7-8 and TRBJ2-7; perhaps TRBD2 as D (6 bases). Germline V gene sequence: CDR1 SGHVS, CDR2 FQNEAQ. The CDR3 is 16 amino acids. The germline V and J ends were trimmed by 0 bases and 1 base, with 13 bases remaining between them. CDR3 bases: TGTGCCAGCAGCTTAGCGGTAGCGGTAGGGTCCTACGAGCAGTACTTC. It yields the protein CASSLAVAVGSYEQYF.

The rearrangement uses TRBV30 and TRBJ2-4; D not resolved. Deletions cut 4 bases from V and 1 base from J, with 11 bases between. This CDR3 is built from 14 residues. Germline CDR1 and CDR2: GTSNPN and SVGIG (reference sequence). CDR3 protein: CAWTTAKAKNIQYF. Here the CDR3 DNA reads TGTGCCTGGACAACCGCTAAGGCCAAAAACATTCAGTACTTC.

The chain uses TRBV4-3 and TRBJ2-3; 12 positions agree with TRBD2. The V gene's germline CDR1 is LGHNA and CDR2 YSLEER. The CDR3 contains 17 residues. V dropped 0 bases and J dropped 4; count of bases not matched to a gene: 5. CDR3 region: CASSQEARLAGADTQYF. The CDR3 DNA sequence: TGCGCCAGCAGCCAAGAGGCCCGACTAGCGGGAGCAGATACGCAGTATTTT.

Here the CDR3 DNA reads TGTGCCAGCACCTCAGGAGGGGGTCTCTCTGGAAACACCATATATTTT. Its protein is CASTSGGGLSGNTIYF. The rearrangement uses TRBV5-4 and TRBJ1-3; TRBD1 might be the D (6 bases). CDR1 is SGHNT and CDR2 is YYREEE in the germline V gene (reference sequence). V gave up 6 bases and J gave up 0 bases, with 16 bases separating them. The CDR3 consists of 16 residues.

The rearrangement joins TRBV29-1 to TRBJ1-2; no clear D gene. The V end was cut by 4 bases, the J end by 4 bases, with 7 bases between. This CDR3 is built from 11 residues. Germline CDR1 SQVTM, CDR2 ANQGSEA. The CDR3 sequence: CSVAEFYGYTF. For the CDR3, the DNA is TGCAGCGTTGCTGAATTCTATGGCTACACCTTC. Complete variable domain (other parts from reference TRBV29-1 and TRBJ1-2): SAVISQKPSRDICQRGTSLTIQCQVDSQVTMMFWYRQQPGQSLTLIATANQGSEATYESGFVIDKFPISRPNLTFSTLTVSNMSPEDSSIYLCSVAEFYGYTFGSGTRLTVV.